This paragraph reports one T cell receptor beta chain. This clone has just one count. Its antigen is unknown. Within one base of it there is no much larger clone, and no base qualities were kept. This record comes from a study of shared clonotypes between healthy human individuals (dated by TCRdb to about 2020). Context from the whole study: The cohort comprised a couple of women and three men aged 18 to 49 years. For each donor, CD4 naive and CD4 memory were each run on three plates, CD8 naive on two plates, and CD8 memory on one plate. The study deeply sequenced blood TCR repertoires of about 5 healthy adults to estimate repertoire size and the extent of clonotype sharing between individuals. Libraries were prepared and TCR repertoires were sequenced by different laboratories using diverse techniques, in order to increase sequencing depth and limit assay-specific biases. Leukapheresis yielded between about 0.94 and 8.9 billion PBMCs per donor. Overall results and qualifications from the work: Sampling was restricted to blood, and TCR repertoires in tissues likely differ from the TCR repertoires found in blood. Higher generation probabilities were observed for clonotypes shared by all four sorted-subset donors than for non-shared clonotypes. Because the study included a small number of donors, the genetic and exposure-history diversity represented was limited. Even with the large sequencing depth, rarefaction of the sorted-subset datasets indicated that sequencing was incomplete. Pairwise subsampling indicated that sequencing depth was expected to affect the degree of clonotype sharing among donors. When a few donors were compared, the shared fraction of clonotypes was about 5.2% for naive CD4, approximately 3.3% for naive CD8, roughly 2.5% for memory CD4, and 0.35% to 0.5% for memory CD8. Naive subsets generally had larger estimated clonotype richness than memory subsets did.

Using the deep immunoSEQ assay, TCR CDR3 regions were amplified from genomic DNA by multiplex PCR. Extracted genomic DNA from each cell subset was distributed evenly across all wells of several immunoSEQ 96-well plates, and each plate was treated as a replicate. For sorted subsets, 200 ng of genomic DNA, equivalent to some 30,000 T cell genomes, went into each replicate PCR. The purified libraries were quantified using a Qubit 3.0 fluorometer, sized with a Bioanalyzer 2100, and then quantified again using the KAPA Library Quantification kit. Every immunoSEQ 96-well plate was sequenced on a dedicated single-read 150-cycle Illumina NextSeq 550 flow cell. Under the source paper's analysis protocol: Because the immunoSEQ output included only junctional sequences and no quality scores, the filtering could not be the same as the filtering used for full-length reads. To assign V/J genes and CDR3, sequences were annotated against IMGT germline references using PyIR, a Python wrapper for IgBLAST v1.9. Reads were removed for weak V/J assignments (E-value above 1e-6), missing CDR3, stop codons, out-of-frame junctions, or ambiguous translated residues. V3J clonotypes were defined by identical inferred V gene, J gene, and CDR3 amino acid sequence. To compute the percentage overlap between repertoires, the number of shared unique clonotypes was divided by the size of the smaller repertoire. Richness of each repertoire was evaluated using RTK rarefaction, the Chao1 estimator, and Recon v2.1 estimates of unobserved clonotypes. Generation probabilities for all TCRbeta clonotypes obtained by the gDNA method from a handful of donors were computed using OLGA. The clones in this table, taken by TCRdb from immuneACCESS, are in-frame only. Not every clone is retained; where verified, under half of the shortfall comes from an unresolved V gene, and the cause of the rest is unknown. Clonal size and the V and J genes are those of that table, whereas D and trimming came from the DNA. The sample data list 2 million to 2.5 million clones, and over 85% of these were observed just once. About 1.1% of the sample comes from the top ten.

CD8 naive samples were obtained by positive selection for CCR7 among CD45RO-negative cells, yielding a CD45RA+CCR7+ population from which TemRA cells were excluded. Healthy HIV-negative adults with no recently reported acute infections or vaccinations were included as donors. Every donor was a Caucasian adult residing in Nashville, Tennessee, USA. After blood collection by leukapheresis, PBMCs were isolated using Ficoll-Histopaque density gradient centrifugation and then cryopreserved in the vapor phase of liquid nitrogen. Purity and quantity of every magnetically sorted T cell population were checked by analytical flow cytometry. Genomic DNA was isolated from every sorted fraction and measured by UV absorbance on a Nanodrop 2000c. From cysteine to phenylalanine, the CDR3 is 12 amino acids long. The retained sequence is limited to the CDR3, 36 bases, with the frame set at the first base. Trimming costs V 0 bases and J 9 bases, and their ends lie 7 bases apart. CDR1 SGHTS and CDR2 YDEGEE were looked up in the germline V gene.

The sample comprised naive CD8+ T cells sorted from blood. In the paper's terms, the cell subset or site label means: CD45RA+CCR7+. This receptor was taken from a young man in good health. The V and J segments used are TRBV5-8 and TRBJ2-1, with the identity of the D gene unclear. Here is the DNA: TGTGCCAGCAGCTTGGTAGTCCCTGAGCAGTTCTTC. Its product reads: CASSLVVPEQFF.